This T cell receptor (beta chain) was sequenced in a study of post-analysis software for immune sequencing data. The V gene's germline CDR1 is SQVTM and CDR2 ANQGSEA. CDR3 length: 14 amino acids. The trim removed 8 bases at V and 8 bases at J, leaving 10 bases unmatched. Libraries were made from TCR beta cDNA, and they carried unique molecular identifiers. T cells numbering roughly 0.9 to 11 million gave rise to a few hundred thousand cDNA molecules. TCRdb re-derived calls from the PCR reads in MiXCR, one entry per CDR3 protein. This table holds fewer than 900,000 distinct CDR3 sequences, roughly 46% found once. General study findings and limits: Normalized Chao1 diversity was significantly reduced in patients versus controls. Patients had higher frequencies than controls of roughly 5 TRBV segments, including TRBV5-6, TRBV5-1 and TRBV20-1.

Comment on this clonotype: Antigen unknown.

This clonotype originated in a girl aged 10 to 17 with multiple sclerosis. Sequenced material: blood. The chain recombines TRBV29-1 with TRBJ2-1; 12 positions match TRBD2. CDR3 nucleotide sequence: TGCAGCTACGGGACTAGCGGGCTCGGGGATGAGCAGTTCTTC. Translated, it gives CSYGTSGLGDEQFF.